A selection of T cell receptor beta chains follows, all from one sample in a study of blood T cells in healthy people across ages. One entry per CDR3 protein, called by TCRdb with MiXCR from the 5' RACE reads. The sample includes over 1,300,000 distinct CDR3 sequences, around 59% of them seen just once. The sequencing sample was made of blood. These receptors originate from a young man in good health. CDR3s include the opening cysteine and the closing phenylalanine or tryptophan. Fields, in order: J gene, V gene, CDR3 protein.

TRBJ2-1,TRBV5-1,CASRRALAVDEQFF
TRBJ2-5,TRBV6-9,CASSYTSRETQYF
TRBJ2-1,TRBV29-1,CSVEDQGVSYNEQFF
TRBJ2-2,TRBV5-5,CASSLFQGGTGELFF
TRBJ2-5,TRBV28,CASSSPTGLAGGETQYF
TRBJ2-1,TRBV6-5,CASSYIGAEQFF
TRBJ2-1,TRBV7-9,CASSLDGRFNEQFF
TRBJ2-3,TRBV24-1,CATSGQGTDTQYF
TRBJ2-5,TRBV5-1,CASSLYKGPETQYF
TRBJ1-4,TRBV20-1,CSATTGIVEKLFF
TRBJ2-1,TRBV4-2,CACSQGGRTSGEQFF
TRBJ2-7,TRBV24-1,CATSDTGTGSIYEQYF
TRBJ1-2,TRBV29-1,CSDGDAYYGYTF
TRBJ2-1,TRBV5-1,CASSLGIRGESSYNEQFF
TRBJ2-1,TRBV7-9,CASSPLGPSGSGEQFF
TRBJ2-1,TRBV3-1,CASSQALSGGDEQFF
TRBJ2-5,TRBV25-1,CASSDWPSGGEETQYF
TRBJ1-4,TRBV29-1,CSVGGQGGEKLFF
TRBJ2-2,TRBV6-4,CASSPSGLTGELFF
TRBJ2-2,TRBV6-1,CASKGDSNTGELFF
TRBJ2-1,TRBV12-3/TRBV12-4,CASSAGVQFF
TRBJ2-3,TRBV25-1,CASTPSGTMIDTQYF
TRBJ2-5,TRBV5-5,CASRRLAGDLQETQYF
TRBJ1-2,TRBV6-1,CASSERAGRGYTF
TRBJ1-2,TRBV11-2,CASSLGYARGYTF
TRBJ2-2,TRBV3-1,CASSSGATGELFF
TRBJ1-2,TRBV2,CASNPGQRIWYGYTF
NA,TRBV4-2,CASSPRRAGGPSEQYF
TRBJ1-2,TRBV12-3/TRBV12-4,CASMNQVIYGYTF
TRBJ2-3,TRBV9,CASSVAFPGTSGIITDTQYF
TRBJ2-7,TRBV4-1,CASSQVMGTRSYEQYF
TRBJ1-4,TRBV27,CASSLGTGGLTNEKLFF
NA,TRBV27,CASSTDWGRYEQYF
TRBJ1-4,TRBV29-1,CSVVGGSGEKLFF
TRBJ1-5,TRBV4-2,CASSLAESNQPQHF
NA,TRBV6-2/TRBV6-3,CASRDTGRYEQYF
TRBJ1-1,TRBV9,CASSTTTGNTEAFF
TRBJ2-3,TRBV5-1,CASSLVFRVRTSTDTQYF
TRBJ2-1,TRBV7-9,CASSPRGGNNEQFF
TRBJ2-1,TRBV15,CAKCREGSYNEQFF
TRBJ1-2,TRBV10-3,CAISGGTGGDYGYIF
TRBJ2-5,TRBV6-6,CASSLRGLETQYF
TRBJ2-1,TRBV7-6,CASSPTLRLGDTNKQFF
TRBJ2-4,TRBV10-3,CAIQGYNEQYF
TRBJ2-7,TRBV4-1,CASSQGLVVYEQYF
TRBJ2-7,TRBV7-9,CASSALGNFSYEQYF
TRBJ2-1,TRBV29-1,CSVEGLGGHEQFF
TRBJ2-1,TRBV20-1,CSARVGTPRRLVPNEQFF
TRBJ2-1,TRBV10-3,CAISESISQRGDNEQFF